Listed here are 30 T cell receptor beta chains from one sample, sequenced in a study of cytomegalovirus exposure and HLA in healthy donors (dated by TCRdb to 2016 to 2017). The library was obtained by the immunoSEQ multiplex PCR assay. The multiplex PCR relied on a mix of 60 forward primers for TCR Vbeta segments and 13 reverse primers for TCR Jbeta segments. The table comes from immuneACCESS by way of TCRdb, which keeps in-frame sequences with V and J called. Part of the clones is missing from these tables; in studies checked, under half for an unresolved V gene and the rest for unknown reasons. This sample comprises approximately 110,000 clones, around 70% of them detected only once. The ten largest clonotypes hold about 7.9% of the sample. Sequencing was done on a sample of PBMCs. The receptor source for this set is a woman aged 40 to 50 in good health and CMV-seropositive.

The chain uses TRBV7-6 and TRBJ2-2; possible D gene TRBD1, 5 bases. Germline CDR1 reads SGHVS; CDR2 reads FNYEAQ. V was pared by 3 bases and J by 4 bases, with 9 bases between. This CDR3 region has 14 residues. CDR3 sequence: CASSFGAGTGELFF. The CDR3 DNA sequence: TGTGCCAGCAGCTTTGGGGCTGGCACCGGGGAGCTGTTTTTT.

This clone was observed a few times. The chain joins TRBV6-6 to TRBJ1-1, with D unresolved. This CDR3 has 15 residues. The V end was cut by 2 bases, the J end by 0 bases, with 10 bases between. CDR1 and CDR2 from the germline V gene are MNHNY and SVGAGI (reference sequence). CDR3 sequence reads: CASSYTGSMNTEAFF. The CDR3 DNA reads as TGTGCCAGCAGTTACACGGGATCTATGAACACTGAAGCTTTCTTT.

V and J are TRBV11-3 and TRBJ1-6; D remains unclear. The CDR3 is 13 amino acids. V shed 0 bases and J shed 10 bases, with 7 bases lying between them. Germline lookup yields CDR1 SGHNT and CDR2 YENEEA. The CDR3: CASSLDVRSPLHF. CDR3 in DNA: TGTGCCAGCAGCTTAGATGTTCGGTCACCCCTCCACTTT.

The chain combines TRBV5-1 with TRBJ2-7; D is perhaps TRBD1 (5 bases). Between the trimmed V and J ends, which lost 2 bases and 0 bases, there was a span of 9 bases. The CDR3 length is 14 residues. Germline CDR1 reads SGHRS; CDR2 reads YFSETQ. The CDR3 loop is CASSFDSFSYEQYF. In DNA form, the CDR3 reads TGCGCCAGCAGCTTCGACAGCTTCTCCTACGAGCAGTACTTC. Filled out from reference TRBV5-1 and TRBJ2-7, the complete variable domain reads KAGVTQTPRYLIKTRGQQVTLSCSPISGHRSVSWYQQTPGQGLQFLFEYFSETQRNKGNFPGRFSGRQFSNSRSEMNVSTLELGDSALYLCASSFDSFSYEQYFGPGTRLTVT.

The rearrangement uses TRBV7-2 and TRBJ1-1, with 10 nucleotides matching TRBD1. Losses at the gene ends were 4 bases for V and 5 bases for J; bases not matched to a gene: 7. The CDR3 length is 15 residues. CDR1 is SGHTA, CDR2 FQGNSA, per germline. The CDR3 DNA follows: TGTGCCAGCAGCTCCCGACAGGGGGCGCAGACTGAAGCTTTCTTT. As protein: CASSSRQGAQTEAFF.

The chain combines TRBV7-2 with TRBJ1-2; TRBD1 matches at 7 bases. Germline V gene sequence: CDR1 SGHTA, CDR2 FQGNSA. The trim removed 5 bases at V and 3 bases at J, leaving 9 bases unmatched. The CDR3 spans 15 residues. CDR3 in amino acids: CASSRSTGVDYGYTF. The CDR3 region has the DNA TGTGCCAGCAGCCGTTCTACAGGGGTTGACTATGGCTACACCTTC.

The V call is TRBV5-1, the J call TRBJ1-2; 10 bases are shared with TRBD1. The CDR3 extends over 13 amino acids. Germline V CDR1 and CDR2: SGHRS, YFSETQ. Trimming removed 4 bases from V and 7 bases from J; junction bases left unmatched: 4. The CDR3 nucleotides are TGCGCCAGCAGCCCTGGGACAGGGGCTGGCTACACCTTC. This gives the protein CASSPGTGAGYTF.

The chain recombines TRBV7-2 with TRBJ2-5, with TRBD2 identical over 7 bases. CDR1 is SGHTA and CDR2 is FQGNSA in the germline V gene. Trimming cost V 5 bases and J 5 bases; bases outside gene matches: 17. This CDR3 has 17 amino acids. In DNA form, the CDR3 reads TGTGCCAGCAGCGCCCAGGTCAGGGAGGGGTTCGGGGAGACCCAGTACTTC. Protein sequence: CASSAQVREGFGETQYF.

The genes are TRBV5-5 and TRBJ2-2; 8 bases match TRBD1. The CDR3 is 14 residues long. In germline, CDR1 is SGHKS, CDR2 YYEKEE (reference sequence). Germline trimming cut 4 bases from V and 6 bases from J; bases unmatched to any gene: 5. The CDR3 region has the DNA TGTGCCAGCAGCCGGACAGGGTCCGCCGGGGAGCTGTTTTTT. Translated, it gives CASSRTGSAGELFF. Combining the CDR3 with reference TRBV5-5 and TRBJ2-2 gives the whole variable domain DAGVTQSPTHLIKTRGQQVTLRCSPISGHKSVSWYQQVLGQGPQFIFQYYEKEERGRGNFPDRFSARQFPNYSSELNVNALLLGDSALYLCASSRTGSAGELFFGEGSRLTVL.

The chain couples TRBV7-8 to TRBJ2-5, with D perhaps matching TRBD1 (6 bases). The J call could be wrong; TRBJ2-7 is a better fit for the DNA end. Germline-derived CDR1 and CDR2 are SGHVS and FQNEAQ. This CDR3 comprises 14 residues. The CDR3 protein is CASSLGGGPYEQYF. In nucleotides, the CDR3 is TGTGCCAGCAGCTTAGGTGGGGGCCCCTACGAGCAGTACTTC.

The chain carries TRBV6-5 and TRBJ1-2; D possibly corresponds to TRBD1 (5 bases). The V gene's germline CDR1 is MNHEY and CDR2 SVGAGI. The CDR3 covers 14 residues. Trimming took 0 bases from V and 4 from J, leaving 9 bases between them. CDR3 residues: CASSYSLQAYGYTF. The CDR3, as DNA: TGTGCCAGCAGTTACTCGTTACAGGCCTATGGCTACACCTTC.

This clone was counted only a few times. Other DNA sequences in this sample translate to the same CDR3. This sequence joins TRBV4-2 and TRBJ2-3, with D unresolved. Trimming took 0 bases from V and 5 from J, leaving 3 bases between them. The CDR3 has 12 residues. The V gene's germline CDR1 is LGHNA and CDR2 YNFKEQ. CDR3 bases: TGTGCCAGCAGCCAAGATCGAGATACGCAGTATTTT. Its translation: CASSQDRDTQYF.

The chain couples TRBV27 to TRBJ1-1; 7 nucleotides line up with TRBD1. The ends lost 2 bases at V and 3 bases at J; junction bases unmatched: 0. Per germline, CDR1 MNHEY and CDR2 SMNVEV (reference sequence). This CDR3 region has 13 residues. The CDR3, as DNA: TGTGCCAGCAGTTTAGACAGGGACACTGAAGCTTTCTTT. This codes for CASSLDRDTEAFF.

The V gene is TRBV10-2, the J gene TRBJ2-1; D gene uncertain. This CDR3 comprises 15 residues. V gave up 3 bases and J gave up 0 bases, with 9 bases separating them. Per the germline V gene, CDR1 is WSHSY and CDR2 is SAAADI. The CDR3 loop is CASSEPMSSYNEQFF. In DNA form, the CDR3 reads TGCGCCAGCAGTGAACCGATGAGCTCCTACAATGAGCAGTTCTTC.

This clone was counted only a few times. The gene calls are TRBV29-1 and TRBJ1-1; 9 nucleotides align to TRBD1. Trimming took 6 bases from V and 4 from J; bases not matched to a gene: 9. The germline gives CDR1 SQVTM, CDR2 ANQGSEA. CDR3 length equals 14 residues. DNA for the CDR3: TGCAGCGTGACCCTAGGGACAGGGAGCACTGAAGCTTTCTTT. This gives the protein CSVTLGTGSTEAFF.

In this sample, this clone turned up once. The chain employs TRBV7-9 and TRBJ1-6; tentative D call: TRBD1 (5 bases). Trimming took off 6 bases at V and 6 bases at J, with 12 bases between the two ends. Germline V gene lookup returns CDR1 SEHNR and CDR2 FQNEAQ (reference sequence). This CDR3 spans 14 amino acids. For the CDR3, the DNA is TGTGCCAGCAGTTCAGGGTCTGGTAATTCACCCCTCCACTTT. Amino acids: CASSSGSGNSPLHF.

J is TRBJ2-7 and V is TRBV5-1; 8 positions match TRBD2. Looked up from germline, CDR1 is SGHRS and CDR2 is YFSETQ. The CDR3 spans 14 residues. Trimming at V came to 5 bases and at J to 3 bases, leaving 7 bases not matched to a gene. CDR3 region: CASSPAGGNYEQYF. As DNA, the CDR3 is TGCGCCAGCAGTCCCGCGGGGGGCAACTACGAGCAGTACTTC.

This chain connects TRBV10-3 to TRBJ2-1; TRBD2 aligns across 11 bases. This CDR3 is built from 15 residues. The V segment lost 4 bases and the J segment 5 bases; nucleotides outside the gene matches: 4. CDR1 is ENHRY and CDR2 is SYGVKD in the germline V gene. CDR3: CAISAGTSGNNEQFF. CDR3 DNA: TGTGCCATCAGTGCCGGGACTAGCGGTAACAATGAGCAGTTCTTC.

V is TRBV20-1 and J is TRBJ2-3; D is ambiguous. Germline V gives CDR1 DFQATT, CDR2 SNEGSKA (reference sequence). Trimming pared 6 bases from V and 5 bases from J, leaving 6 bases between. This CDR3 region has 10 residues. This chain's CDR3 is CSALVDTQYF. CDR3 nucleotide sequence: TGCAGTGCCCTAGTAGATACGCAGTATTTT.

The chain combines TRBV7-2 with TRBJ2-5; the match to TRBD1 covers 7 bases. This CDR3 has 14 amino acids. CDR1 is SGHTA, CDR2 FQGNSA, per germline. V lost 5 bases, J lost 5 bases, and 8 bases stayed unmatched. CDR3 residues: CASSPAWGQETQYF. CDR3 coding DNA: TGTGCCAGCAGCCCCGCGTGGGGACAGGAGACCCAGTACTTC.

V is TRBV7-2 and J is TRBJ2-7; 9 bases align to TRBD2. The V gene end was trimmed by 5 bases and the J gene end by 3 bases; junction bases not matched to a gene: 2. This CDR3 has 13 residues. Per germline, CDR1 SGHTA and CDR2 FQGNSA. CDR3: CASSEAGGYEQYF. CDR3 DNA: TGTGCCAGCAGCGAAGCGGGGGGCTACGAGCAGTACTTC.

V gene TRBV5-1 combines with J gene TRBJ2-5; the match to TRBD2 covers 11 bases. The CDR3 is 14 residues long. With 4 bases clipped from V and 5 bases from J, the junction kept 4 bases outside the gene matches. Germline V gene data show CDR1 as SGHRS and CDR2 as YFSETQ. The CDR3 here is CASSRGLAVETQYF. The CDR3 DNA reads TGCGCCAGCAGCAGGGGACTAGCGGTGGAGACCCAGTACTTC. Based on the CDR3 plus reference TRBV5-1 and TRBJ2-5, the full variable domain is KAGVTQTPRYLIKTRGQQVTLSCSPISGHRSVSWYQQTPGQGLQFLFEYFSETQRNKGNFPGRFSGRQFSNSRSEMNVSTLELGDSALYLCASSRGLAVETQYFGPGTRLLVL.

There are a few counts of this clone. The chain combines TRBV27 with TRBJ1-2; D is possibly TRBD1 (5 bases). The CDR3 is 14 residues long. V lost 3 bases to trimming and J lost 3 bases, with 11 bases between them. Germline lookup yields CDR1 MNHEY and CDR2 SMNVEV (reference sequence). CDR3: CASSLSGRHYGYTF. Here the CDR3 DNA reads TGTGCCAGCAGTTTGTCAGGGAGGCACTATGGCTACACCTTC.

This clone has a count of ten or more. V and J are TRBV7-2 and TRBJ1-1; TRBD1 might be the D (5 bases). Trimming shortened V by 1 base and J by 5 bases, and 11 bases separated the two germline ends. CDR3 length: 14 residues. CDR1 is SGHTA and CDR2 is FQGNSA in the germline V gene. The CDR3 coding sequence is TGTGCCAGCAGCTTAGGAGGCAGGGAAACTGAAGCTTTCTTT. It encodes CASSLGGRETEAFF. Full variable domain (rest looked up from reference TRBV7-2 and TRBJ1-1): GAGVSQSPSNKVTEKGKDVELRCDPISGHTALYWYRQSLGQGLEFLIYFQGNSAPDKSGLPSDRFSAERTGGSVSTLTIQRTQQEDSAVYLCASSLGGRETEAFFGQGTRLTVV.

This clone was seen more than once but under ten times. The V and J genes are TRBV7-6 and TRBJ1-1; D is unresolved. The V and J ends lost 5 bases and 3 bases respectively, with 10 bases between them. Germline V gene sequence: CDR1 SGHVS, CDR2 FNYEAQ. The CDR3 loop spans 13 amino acids. CDR3 in DNA: TGTGCCAGCAGCCTCACGCGTTACACTGAAGCTTTCTTT. Amino acid sequence: CASSLTRYTEAFF. Combining the CDR3 with reference TRBV7-6 and TRBJ1-1 gives the whole variable domain GAGVSQSPRYKVTKRGQDVALRCDPISGHVSLYWYRQALGQGPEFLTYFNYEAQQDKSGLPNDRFSAERPEGSISTLTIQRTEQRDSAMYRCASSLTRYTEAFFGQGTRLTVV.

The chain carries TRBV20-1 and TRBJ2-3; 7 positions agree with TRBD2. J gave up 4 bases and V 6 bases, and 1 base lay outside the gene matches. Germline V gene lookup returns CDR1 DFQATT and CDR2 SNEGSKA (reference sequence). The CDR3 covers 11 residues. The CDR3 loop reads CSAGLADTQYF. The CDR3 coding sequence is TGCAGTGCCGGACTAGCAGATACGCAGTATTTT.

V usage is TRBV4-1 and J usage is TRBJ1-3; 7 bases are a match to TRBD1. V dropped 0 bases and J dropped 1; count of bases not matched to a gene: 12. Germline CDR1 is MGHRA and CDR2 is YSYEKL. The CDR3 is made up of 19 amino acids. Here the CDR3 reads CASSQDPSVTGISGNTIYF. DNA for the CDR3: TGCGCCAGCAGCCAAGATCCCTCCGTGACAGGGATTTCTGGAAACACCATATATTTT.

This clone appeared a single time. The chain employs TRBV9 and TRBJ2-7; possibly TRBD1 for D (6 bases). Trimming removed 0 bases from V and 3 bases from J, with 13 bases in between. The CDR3 covers 15 residues. Germline assignment: CDR1 SGDLS and CDR2 YYNGEE. The CDR3 reads CASSVGSGGGYEQYF. DNA for the CDR3: TGTGCCAGCAGCGTAGGGTCTGGGGGCGGCTACGAGCAGTACTTC.

The gene calls are TRBV27 and TRBJ1-1, with TRBD1 matching 10 bases. CDR1 and CDR2 (germline): MNHEY, SMNVEV (reference sequence). The CDR3 contains 14 residues. V lost 7 bases, J lost 4 bases, and 6 bases stayed unmatched. The chain's CDR3 is CASTRQGATTEAFF. CDR3 sequence (DNA): TGTGCCAGCACTCGACAGGGGGCGACCACTGAAGCTTTCTTT.

This clone was counted a few times. The chain is built from TRBV19 and TRBJ2-3; 10 nucleotides align to TRBD2. With V trimmed by 11 bases and J by 5 bases, 4 bases remained unmatched. The CDR3 spans 12 residues. Germline V lookup: CDR1 LNHDA, CDR2 SQIVND (reference sequence). CDR3 protein: CAVSSGGDTQYF. CDR3 coding DNA: TGTGCCGTCTCTAGCGGGGGAGATACGCAGTATTTT.